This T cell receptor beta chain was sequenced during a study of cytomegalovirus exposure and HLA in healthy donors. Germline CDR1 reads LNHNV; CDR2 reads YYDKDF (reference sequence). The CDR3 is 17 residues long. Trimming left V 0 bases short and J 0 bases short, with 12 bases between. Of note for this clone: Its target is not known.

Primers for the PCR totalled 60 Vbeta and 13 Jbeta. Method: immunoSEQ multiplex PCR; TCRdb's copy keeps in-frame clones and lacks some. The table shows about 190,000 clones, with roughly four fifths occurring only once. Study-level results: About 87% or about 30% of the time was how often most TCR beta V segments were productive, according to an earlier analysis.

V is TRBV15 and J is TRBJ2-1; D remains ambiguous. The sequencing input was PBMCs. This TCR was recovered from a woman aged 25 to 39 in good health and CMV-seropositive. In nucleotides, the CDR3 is TGTGCCACCAGCAGAGAGAGAACTCGGGTCTCCTACAATGAGCAGTTCTTC. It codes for CATSRERTRVSYNEQFF.